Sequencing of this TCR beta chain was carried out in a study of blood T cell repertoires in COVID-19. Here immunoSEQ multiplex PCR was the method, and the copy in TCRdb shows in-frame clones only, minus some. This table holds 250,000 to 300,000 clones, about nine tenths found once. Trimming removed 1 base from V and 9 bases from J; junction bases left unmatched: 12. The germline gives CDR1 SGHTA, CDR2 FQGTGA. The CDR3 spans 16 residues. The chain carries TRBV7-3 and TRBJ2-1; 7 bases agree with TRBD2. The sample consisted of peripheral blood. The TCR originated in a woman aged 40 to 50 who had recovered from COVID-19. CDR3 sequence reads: CASSLRPGGVVIEQFF. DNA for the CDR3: TGTGCCAGCAGCTTAAGGCCGGGGGGAGTTGTTATTGAGCAGTTCTTC. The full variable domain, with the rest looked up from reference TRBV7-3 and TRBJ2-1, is GAGVSQTPSNKVTEKGKYVELRCDPISGHTALYWYRQSLGQGPEFLIYFQGTGAADDSGLPNDRFFAVRPEGSVSTLKIQRTERGDSAVYLCASSLRPGGVVIEQFFGPGTRLTVL.